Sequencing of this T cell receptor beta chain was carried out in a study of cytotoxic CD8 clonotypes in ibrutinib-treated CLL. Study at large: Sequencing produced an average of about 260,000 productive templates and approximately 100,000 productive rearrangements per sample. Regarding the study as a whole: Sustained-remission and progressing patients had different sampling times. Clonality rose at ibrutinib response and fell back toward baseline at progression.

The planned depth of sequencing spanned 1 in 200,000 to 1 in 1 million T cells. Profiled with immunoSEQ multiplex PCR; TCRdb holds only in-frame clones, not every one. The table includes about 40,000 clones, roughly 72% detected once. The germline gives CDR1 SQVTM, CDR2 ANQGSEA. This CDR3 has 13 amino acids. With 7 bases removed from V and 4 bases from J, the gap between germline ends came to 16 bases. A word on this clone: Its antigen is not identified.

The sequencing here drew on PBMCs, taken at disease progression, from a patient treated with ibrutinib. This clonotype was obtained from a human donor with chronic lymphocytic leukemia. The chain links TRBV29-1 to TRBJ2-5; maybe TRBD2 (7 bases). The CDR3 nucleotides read TGCAGCGCCCCGGAAGGGGGGGGAGAGACCCAGTACTTC. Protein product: CSAPEGGGETQYF.